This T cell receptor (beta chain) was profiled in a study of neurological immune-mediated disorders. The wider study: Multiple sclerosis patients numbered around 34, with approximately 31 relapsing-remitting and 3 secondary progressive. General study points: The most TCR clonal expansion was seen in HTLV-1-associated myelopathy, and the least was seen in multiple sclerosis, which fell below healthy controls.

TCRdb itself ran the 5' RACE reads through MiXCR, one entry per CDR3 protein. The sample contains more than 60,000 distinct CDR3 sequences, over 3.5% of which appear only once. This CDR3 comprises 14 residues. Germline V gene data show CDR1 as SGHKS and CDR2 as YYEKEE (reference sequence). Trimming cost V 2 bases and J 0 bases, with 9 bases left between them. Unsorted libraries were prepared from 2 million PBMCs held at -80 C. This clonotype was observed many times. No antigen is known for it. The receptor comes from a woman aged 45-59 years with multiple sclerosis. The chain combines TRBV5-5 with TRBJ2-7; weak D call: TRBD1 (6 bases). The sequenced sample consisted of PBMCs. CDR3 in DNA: TGTGCCAGCAGCTTCGCCAGGGGCTCCTACGAGCAGTACTTC. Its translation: CASSFARGSYEQYF.